The 21 T cell receptor beta chains reported below all come from one sample, sequenced in a study of blood T cell repertoires in COVID-19. Repertoires were generated with immunoSEQ multiplex PCR, while TCRdb's copy carries only in-frame clones and drops some. The data show around 380,000 clones, around 87% seen once. The sequencing sample was made of PBMCs or T cells enriched from blood (not recorded which). The receptor set was obtained from a man in his thirties or forties who had recovered from COVID-19.

For this clone: Other DNA sequences of this sample code for an identical CDR3. V gene TRBV3-1 (or the pseudogene TRBV3-2) combines with J gene TRBJ1-4; D not resolved. Trimming took 3 bases from V and 8 from J, leaving 7 bases between them. This CDR3 region has 12 residues. Germline V gene data show CDR1 as LGHDT and CDR2 as YNNKEL (reference sequence). The CDR3 nucleotides are TGTGCCAGCAGCCAGGGCGGGGAAAAACTGTTTTTT. It yields the protein CASSQGGEKLFF.

The chain recombines TRBV6-5 with TRBJ1-1, with a weak D call TRBD1 (6 bases). The length of the CDR3 is 13 residues. Germline V gene data show CDR1 as MNHEY and CDR2 as SVGAGI. Trimming removed 6 bases at V and 1 base at J, with 9 bases between. CDR3 in amino acids: CASSRTENTEAFF. For the CDR3, the DNA is TGTGCCAGCAGCCGGACAGAGAACACTGAAGCTTTCTTT.

V and J are TRBV4-1 and TRBJ1-2; D perhaps matches TRBD1 (6 bases). V was pared by 4 bases and J by 2 bases, with 14 bases between. The CDR3 runs to 15 residues. Germline CDR1 reads MGHRA; CDR2 reads YSYEKL. The CDR3 loop reads CASSLGETGNYGYTF. The CDR3 region has the DNA TGCGCCAGCAGCCTGGGGGAAACAGGGAACTATGGCTACACCTTC.

This chain connects TRBV5-8 to TRBJ1-2; 12 positions agree with TRBD1. Germline CDR1 reads SGHTS; CDR2 reads YDEGEE. The V gene end was trimmed by 3 bases and the J gene end by 2 bases; junction bases not matched to a gene: 5. The CDR3 runs to 16 residues. CDR3 sequence (DNA): TGTGCCAGCAGCTGGGCTGGGACAGGGGGCAACTATGGCTACACCTTC. Its protein product is CASSWAGTGGNYGYTF.

The J gene is TRBJ2-1, the V gene TRBV12-5, with no clear D. The CDR3 is made up of 14 amino acids. Germline V gene lookup returns CDR1 LGHNT and CDR2 FRNRAP. V lost 1 base and J lost 2, with 6 bases in between. The CDR3 loop is CASGLGDTYNEQFF. The DNA of the CDR3 is TGTGCTAGTGGTTTGGGAGACACCTACAATGAGCAGTTCTTC.

The chain is built from TRBV7-2 and TRBJ2-5; 10 positions agree with TRBD1. The junction had 6 bases not matched to a gene; V was cut back by 6 bases and J by 5 bases. The germline CDR1 and CDR2 sequences are SGHTA and FQGNSA. The CDR3 is made up of 14 amino acids. CDR3 nucleotide sequence: TGTGCCAGCAGAATGGACAGGGGGTGGGAGACCCAGTACTTC. Translated, it gives CASRMDRGWETQYF.

This clone came up once. The V call is TRBV6-2 or TRBV6-3, the J call TRBJ1-1; D remains ambiguous. The CDR3 covers 14 residues. Germline-derived CDR1 and CDR2 are MNHEY and SVGEGT. V was clipped by 1 base and J by 5 bases, with 11 bases between them. In DNA, the CDR3 is TGTGCCAGCAGTTACTTGCCGGCGGGAACTGAAGCTTTCTTT. Translation gives CASSYLPAGTEAFF.

The genes are TRBV6-5 and TRBJ1-1, with 9 nucleotides matching TRBD1. Germline V gives CDR1 MNHEY, CDR2 SVGAGI. This CDR3 comprises 16 residues. Trimming at V came to 4 bases and at J to 1 base, leaving 7 bases not matched to a gene. The CDR3 nucleotides are TGTGCCAGCAGTTCGACAGGGGGGGAGAGGAACACTGAAGCTTTCTTT. Its protein is CASSSTGGERNTEAFF.

The chain combines TRBV18 with TRBJ1-1; 9 positions agree with TRBD1. Germline values: CDR1 KGHSH, CDR2 LQKENI. V lost 3 bases, J lost 0 bases, and 11 bases stayed unmatched. The CDR3 loop spans 18 amino acids. CDR3 nucleotide sequence: TGTGCCAGCTCACCGATTGAAGGACAGGGGTGGATGAACACTGAAGCTTTCTTT. This codes for CASSPIEGQGWMNTEAFF. The full variable domain, in which reference TRBV18 and TRBJ1-1 provide the parts outside the CDR3, is NAGVMQNPRHLVRRRGQEARLRCSPMKGHSHVYWYRQLPEEGLKFMVYLQKENIIDESGMPKERFSAEFPKEGPSILRIQQVVRGDSAAYFCASSPIEGQGWMNTEAFFGQGTRLTVV.

The CDR3, as DNA: TGCGCCAGCAGCCCAAGCGCCTACGAGCAGTACTTC. It specifies CASSPSAYEQYF. This rearrangement joins TRBV5-1 to TRBJ2-7; unclear D gene. The CDR3 contains 12 residues. The germline CDR1 and CDR2 sequences are SGHRS and YFSETQ. Trimming cost V 4 bases and J 2 bases, with 7 bases left between them.

This chain connects TRBV9 to TRBJ2-5; 14 bases align to TRBD2. Trimming at V came to 3 bases and at J to 5 bases, leaving 6 bases not matched to a gene. Germline values: CDR1 SGDLS, CDR2 YYNGEE. This CDR3 comprises 16 residues. The CDR3 reads CASSETTSGGAETQYF. CDR3 DNA: TGTGCCAGCAGCGAGACGACTAGCGGGGGGGCTGAGACCCAGTACTTC. Full variable domain (outside the CDR3, taken from reference TRBV9 and TRBJ2-5): DSGVTQTPKHLITATGQRVTLRCSPRSGDLSVYWYQQSLDQGLQFLIQYYNGEERAKGNILERFSAQQFPDLHSELNLSSLELGDSALYFCASSETTSGGAETQYFGPGTRLLVL.

The chain joins TRBV6-5 to TRBJ1-2; no clear D gene. V gave up 6 bases and J gave up 3 bases, with 17 bases separating them. CDR3 length: 15 residues. The germline V gene has CDR1 MNHEY and CDR2 SVGAGI. The CDR3 loop is CASRSPGSGYYGYTF. As DNA, the CDR3 is TGTGCCAGCAGGTCCCCGGGATCTGGGTACTATGGCTACACCTTC.

The table lists this clone with a few counts. The chain has TRBV9 and TRBJ1-2; 7 bases are a match to TRBD1. The CDR3 covers 13 residues. Germline V gene data show CDR1 as SGDLS and CDR2 as YYNGEE. The junction had 6 bases not matched to a gene; V was cut back by 4 bases and J by 6 bases. CDR3: CASSNRQGHGYTF. The CDR3 nucleotides are TGTGCCAGCAGCAACCGACAGGGCCATGGCTACACCTTC.

The chain combines TRBV2 with TRBJ1-1, with no clear D. V lost 4 bases and J lost 7, with 7 bases in between. This CDR3 is 11 amino acids long. CDR1 and CDR2 from the germline V gene are SNHLY and FYNNEI. The CDR3 DNA reads TGTGCCAGCAGTGCTCGTTATGAAGCTTTCTTT. Its protein product is CASSARYEAFF.

This clone appeared a single time. The chain has TRBV11-2 and TRBJ2-7; TRBD1 agrees at 8 bases. Germline V gene sequence: CDR1 SGHAT, CDR2 FQNNGV. This CDR3 comprises 16 residues. V gave up 4 bases and J gave up 4 bases; unmatched junction bases: 12. DNA for the CDR3: TGTGCCAGCAGCTCTATCTGGACAGGGTTTTTGTACGAGCAGTACTTC. This encodes CASSSIWTGFLYEQYF.

The V call is TRBV29-1, the J call TRBJ2-1; TRBD2 matches at 8 bases. The CDR3 spans 12 residues. Trimming took 7 bases from V and 5 from J; bases not matched to a gene: 4. The V gene's germline CDR1 is SQVTM and CDR2 ANQGSEA. CDR3 protein: CSGGGPNNEQFF. The CDR3 DNA is TGCAGCGGCGGGGGGCCGAACAATGAGCAGTTCTTC.

CDR3 sequence reads: CSVGGLEQYF. In DNA, the CDR3 is TGCAGTGTAGGAGGACTCGAGCAGTACTTC. The chain has TRBV20-1 and TRBJ2-7; D perhaps matches TRBD2 (5 bases). The germline CDR1 and CDR2 sequences are DFQATT and SNEGSKA (reference sequence). V gave up 7 bases and J gave up 6 bases, with 10 bases separating them. The CDR3 spans 10 residues.

The chain couples TRBV5-1 to TRBJ1-4; possible D gene TRBD1, 6 bases. V lost 1 base and J lost 1, with 23 bases in between. CDR3 length equals 20 residues. Germline V gene data show CDR1 as SGHRS and CDR2 as YFSETQ. The CDR3 nucleotides read TGCGCCAGCAGCTTGTGGCTAACGGGACATCTAACGGGAACTAATGAAAAACTGTTTTTT. Protein product: CASSLWLTGHLTGTNEKLFF.

This chain connects TRBV28 to TRBJ1-5; 8 positions agree with TRBD1. J lost 7 bases, V lost 8 bases, and 7 bases had no gene match. Germline V CDR1 and CDR2: MDHEN, SYDVKM. This CDR3 has 13 amino acids. CDR3 sequence (DNA): TGTGCCAGCGAGGCAGGGGGCGTCCAGCCCCAGCATTTT. This gives the protein CASEAGGVQPQHF. The full variable domain, completed using reference TRBV28 and TRBJ1-5, is DVKVTQSSRYLVKRTGEKVFLECVQDMDHENMFWYRQDPGLGLRLIYFSYDVKMKEKGDIPEGYSVSREKKERFSLILESASTNQTSMYLCASEAGGVQPQHFGDGTRLSIL.

The rearrangement uses TRBV10-1 and TRBJ2-2; D gene ambiguous. Deletions cut 0 bases from V and 5 bases from J, with 10 bases between. From germline, CDR1 is WNHNN and CDR2 SYGVQD (reference sequence). There are 15 residues in the CDR3. For the CDR3, the DNA is TGCGCCAGCAGTGAGTCGTTCGGGTATACCGGGGAGCTGTTTTTT. Translated, it gives CASSESFGYTGELFF.

The gene calls are TRBV3-1 (or the pseudogene TRBV3-2) and TRBJ2-3; possible D gene TRBD2, 5 bases. Trimming pared 0 bases from V and 4 bases from J, leaving 8 bases between. The CDR3 extends over 14 amino acids. Germline V CDR1 and CDR2: LGHDT, YNNKEL (reference sequence). CDR3 DNA: TGTGCCAGCAGCCAAGAACTAGTAGCAGATACGCAGTATTTT. It yields the protein CASSQELVADTQYF.